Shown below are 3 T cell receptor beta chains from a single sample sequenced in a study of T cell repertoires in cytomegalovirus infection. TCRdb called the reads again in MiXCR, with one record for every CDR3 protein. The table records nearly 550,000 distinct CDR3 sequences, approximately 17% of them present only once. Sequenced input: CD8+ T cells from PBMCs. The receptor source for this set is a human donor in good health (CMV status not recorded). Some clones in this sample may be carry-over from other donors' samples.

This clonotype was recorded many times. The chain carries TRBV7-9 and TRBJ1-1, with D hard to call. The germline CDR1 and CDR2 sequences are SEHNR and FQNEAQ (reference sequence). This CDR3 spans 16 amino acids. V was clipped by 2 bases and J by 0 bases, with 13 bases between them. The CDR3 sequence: CASSLRTDLMNTEAFF. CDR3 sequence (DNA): TGTGCCAGCAGCTTAAGAACGGACCTAATGAACACTGAAGCTTTCTTT. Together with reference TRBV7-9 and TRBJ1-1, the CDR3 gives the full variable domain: DTGVSQNPRHKITKRGQNVTFRCDPISEHNRLYWYRQTLGQGPEFLTYFQNEAQLEKSRLLSDRFSAERPKGSFSTLEIQRTEQGDSAMYLCASSLRTDLMNTEAFFGQGTRLTVV.

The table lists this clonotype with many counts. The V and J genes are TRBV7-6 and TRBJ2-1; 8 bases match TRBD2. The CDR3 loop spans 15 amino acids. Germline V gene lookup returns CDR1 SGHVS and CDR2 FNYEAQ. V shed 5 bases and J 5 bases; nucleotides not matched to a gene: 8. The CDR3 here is CASSTQRGLNNEQFF. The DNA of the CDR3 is TGTGCCAGCAGCACGCAGCGGGGGCTAAACAATGAGCAGTTCTTC.

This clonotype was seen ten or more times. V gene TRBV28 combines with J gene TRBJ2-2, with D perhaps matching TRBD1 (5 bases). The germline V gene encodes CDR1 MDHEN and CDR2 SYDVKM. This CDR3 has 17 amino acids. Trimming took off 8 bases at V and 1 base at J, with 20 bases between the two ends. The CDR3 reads CASGQQELSLNTGELFF. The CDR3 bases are TGTGCCAGCGGGCAACAGGAGCTCTCTTTGAACACCGGGGAGCTGTTTTTT.